This T cell receptor (beta chain) emerged from a study of PD-1 blockade in classical Hodgkin lymphoma. Points from the study as a whole: Patients starting nivolumab under 1 year after ASCT were excluded. Repertoire differences have undefined causes, possibly disease activity or prior therapy.

Trimming shortened V by 9 bases and J by 10 bases, and 15 bases separated the two germline ends. The CDR3 is 11 amino acids. CDR1 and CDR2 (germline): KGHSH, LQKENI. With no exception, relapse followed autologous stem cell transplantation in all patients, and brentuximab vedotin exposure varied. Best responses fell into complete response, partial response or progressive disease. In the case of this clone: Its antigen remains unidentified.

The repertoire was sequenced with immunoSEQ multiplex PCR; TCRdb's copy has only in-frame clones and lacks some. Altogether approximately 84,000 clones are present, under 90% being singletons, with the ten largest covering around 20%. Specimen: peripheral blood mononuclear cells (PBMCs), collected at baseline. This clonotype was obtained from a human donor with classical Hodgkin lymphoma. The rearrangement uses TRBV18 and TRBJ2-5; a weak D match, TRBD2 (5 bases). CDR3: CASSTEEGQYF. The CDR3 DNA is TGTGCCAGTTCAACCGAAGAGGGCCAGTACTTC.